The 14 T cell receptor beta chains below come from one sample, sequenced in a study of STAT5B mutations in CD4+ large granular lymphocyte leukemia (dated by TCRdb to the early 2020s). The library was obtained by the immunoSEQ multiplex PCR assay. The immuneACCESS repertoire file appears here via TCRdb, limited to in-frame rearrangements. These files lack a portion of the clones; in checked studies, under half of the deficit traces to unresolved V genes, and the cause of the others is not known. This sample is represented by 25,000 to 35,000 clones; approximately 79% of them were singletons. Approximately 6.2% of the sample rests with the top ten. The sequenced sample consisted of CD4+ T cells from blood buffy coats. The source of these receptors is a human donor in good health.

This clone was detected a few times. The V call is TRBV28, the J call TRBJ1-1, with 9 bases matching TRBD1. The CDR3 is made up of 15 amino acids. The ends lost 5 bases at V and 5 bases at J; junction bases unmatched: 9. Germline V gene data show CDR1 as MDHEN and CDR2 as SYDVKM. Here the CDR3 DNA reads TGTGCCAGCAGTCCTCGACAGGGGGTAAGGACTGAAGCTTTCTTT. Encoded protein: CASSPRQGVRTEAFF.

The rearrangement joins TRBV10-3 to TRBJ1-2; D perhaps matches TRBD1 (5 bases). V was cut by 0 bases and J by 6 bases, with 11 bases left in between. This CDR3 spans 14 amino acids. Germline lookup yields CDR1 ENHRY and CDR2 SYGVKD. CDR3 residues: CAISESGAHHGYTF. In DNA, the CDR3 is TGTGCCATCAGTGAGTCCGGGGCTCATCATGGCTACACCTTC.

The chain carries TRBV11-2 and TRBJ2-7; no reliable D call. The germline V and J ends were trimmed by 5 bases and 0 bases, with 5 bases remaining between them. In germline, CDR1 is SGHAT, CDR2 FQNNGV. CDR3 length: 12 residues. The CDR3 is CASSRSSYEQYF. In DNA, the CDR3 is TGTGCCAGCAGCCGAAGCTCCTACGAGCAGTACTTC.

The chain carries TRBV7-6 and TRBJ2-1, with 8 bases aligning to TRBD1. This CDR3 is built from 15 residues. CDR1 is SGHVS, CDR2 FNYEAQ, per germline. The ends lost 5 bases at V and 7 bases at J; junction bases unmatched: 10. CDR3 nucleotides: TGTGCCAGCAGCCCTCACAAGGACAGGGTAAATGAGCAGTTCTTC. Its translation: CASSPHKDRVNEQFF.

This clone was observed a single time. The gene calls are TRBV29-1 and TRBJ2-3; D is undetermined. The germline CDR1 and CDR2 sequences are SQVTM and ANQGSEA. The CDR3 loop spans 12 amino acids. The V end was cut by 5 bases, the J end by 4 bases, with 10 bases between. The CDR3 sequence: CSVPPIADTQYF. In nucleotides, the CDR3 is TGCAGCGTTCCTCCCATCGCAGATACGCAGTATTTT.

The DNA of the CDR3 is TGTGCCATCAGTGAGTCGAGGGGTGGGTTTGACGAGCAGTACGTC. Amino acid sequence: CAISESRGGFDEQYV. The chain has TRBV10-3 and TRBJ2-7; either TRBD1 or TRBD2 may supply D (5 bases each). The germline gives CDR1 ENHRY, CDR2 SYGVKD. Trimming removed 0 bases at V and 5 bases at J, with 14 bases between. CDR3 length: 15 amino acids.

The V and J genes are TRBV7-9 and TRBJ2-6; the D is unclear. Germline values: CDR1 SEHNR, CDR2 FQNEAQ (reference sequence). V was cut by 1 base and J by 4 bases, with 11 bases left in between. The CDR3 extends over 16 amino acids. For the CDR3, the DNA is TGTGCCAGCAGCTTAGTTAGGGCCTCCGGGGCCAACGTCCTGACTTTC. This codes for CASSLVRASGANVLTF.

CDR3 sequence (DNA): TGTGCCAGTAGTAGGAGAGGAGCTAACTATGGCTACACCTTC. It is translated as CASSRRGANYGYTF. The chain has TRBV19 and TRBJ1-2, with D unresolved. CDR1 is LNHDA and CDR2 is SQIVND in the germline V gene (reference sequence). V gave up 4 bases and J gave up 0 bases, with 9 bases separating them. The CDR3 contains 14 residues.

V is TRBV10-3 and J is TRBJ1-6; TRBD1 agrees at 7 bases. V was clipped by 7 bases and J by 8 bases; unmatched bases: 8. CDR1 ENHRY and CDR2 SYGVKD come from the germline V gene. The CDR3 length is 14 residues. As DNA, the CDR3 is TGTGCCATCACTGAAGACAGGGAACATTCACCCCTCCACTTT. Translated: CAITEDREHSPLHF.

The chain carries TRBV7-9 and TRBJ2-7; D gene unclear. The CDR3 is 14 residues long. Germline CDR1 and CDR2: SEHNR and FQNEAQ (reference sequence). Trimming removed 1 base from V and 2 bases from J, with 9 bases in between. Here the CDR3 DNA reads TGTGCCAGCAGCTTAGAGACCAATCCCTACGAGCAGTACTTC. As protein: CASSLETNPYEQYF.

CDR3 in DNA: TGTGCCAGTAGTATCTCCTGGACAGCAACTAATGAAAAACTGTTTTTT. Amino acids: CASSISWTATNEKLFF. The chain couples TRBV19 to TRBJ1-4; tentatively, D is TRBD1 (6 bases). Germline V gene sequence: CDR1 LNHDA, CDR2 SQIVND (reference sequence). There are 16 residues in the CDR3. V was pared by 3 bases and J by 0 bases, with 11 bases between.

The table lists this clone with a count of one. This chain uses TRBV19 with TRBJ2-5; D is unclear. Trimming removed 4 bases at V and 1 base at J, with 10 bases between. Germline V CDR1 and CDR2: LNHDA, SQIVND (reference sequence). The CDR3 runs 14 residues. CDR3 sequence reads: CASSNHWIQETQYF. The CDR3 DNA follows: TGTGCCAGTAGTAATCACTGGATCCAAGAGACCCAGTACTTC.

This clone showed up just a few times. The chain couples TRBV7-2 to TRBJ1-1, with D unclear. Germline CDR1 SGHTA, CDR2 FQGNSA. The germline V and J ends were trimmed by 5 bases and 1 base, with 2 bases remaining between them. The length of the CDR3 is 11 residues. CDR3: CASSQNTEAFF. In nucleotides, the CDR3 is TGTGCCAGCAGCCAGAACACTGAAGCTTTCTTT.

The chain employs TRBV4-1 and TRBJ1-2; tentatively, D is TRBD1 (6 bases). The V end was cut by 7 bases, the J end by 4 bases, with 10 bases between. The CDR3 is made up of 12 amino acids. CDR1 and CDR2 from the germline V gene are MGHRA and YSYEKL. CDR3 in DNA: TGCGCCAGCAACGGGGGCGGCTATGGCTACACCTTC. It is translated as CASNGGGYGYTF.